This T cell receptor beta chain emerged from a study of T cell repertoires in cytomegalovirus infection (dated by TCRdb to between 2018 and 2020). Background for the entire study: The peptide stimulations were aimed at well-studied HLA-B-restricted epitopes as well as recently identified HLA-C-restricted CMV epitopes, whose presentation resists viral immunomodulation. The HLA type of each donor mattered for the analysis, because public TCR beta signatures pointed to carriage of CMV infection along with the matching HLA type. The study at large found these results: Cumulative frequency of public TCR beta family members discriminated carriers of CMV infection plus the relevant HLA type in this cohort and an independent roughly 330-donor cohort. The ex vivo response was dominated by HLA-C-restricted CMV-specific TCR beta clonotypes, and the single most frequent clonotype in two of eight donors was supplied by these HLA-C-restricted clonotypes.

TCRdb records Illumina HiSeq 1500 as the sequencer. In-frame beta chains were kept once TCRdb had trimmed the public reads at Q25 with fastp and called clones with MiXCR. Rows are unified per CDR3 protein, each entry keeping the most common DNA and genes. The sample table contains hundreds of thousands of distinct CDR3 sequences; only one count was recorded for about 30% of them. Together, the top ten hold roughly 18% of the sample. V lost 5 bases and J lost 6 bases; the stretch between them is 13 bases long. Inclusive of the bounding cysteine and phenylalanine, the CDR3 is 14 residues long. The kept DNA is CDR3 alone, 42 bases in frame from the first base. CDR1 and CDR2 are drawn from the germline V gene: SGHVS, FNYEAQ. The treatment or condition label of this sample denotes: in vitro stimulation with specific CMV peptide epitopes to enrich CMV-specific T cells. This clonotype was detected many times. It has no known antigen specificity. Per-nucleotide qualities are absent, and no much larger clonotype sits a single base away.

Here the chain combines TRBV7-6 and TRBJ1-4; D gene: possibly TRBD1, on 6 matching bases. The sequence was obtained from a human donor in good health (CMV status not recorded). Some clones in this sample may be carry-over from other donors' samples. The sequencing used cultured PBMCs, collected from culture after CMV antigen stimulation. The DNA reads as follows: TGTGCCAGCAGCGCCGGACAGTTAGATGAAAAACTGTTTTTT. This gives the protein CASSAGQLDEKLFF.